The 7 T cell receptor beta chains below come from one sample, sequenced in a study of T cells in Graves' hyperthyroidism and ophthalmopathy. The TCR beta CDR3 regions underwent amplification using RNA transcripts as the source. The HTBI primer set drove a first-round RT-PCR of the TCR CDR3. In TCRdb, the multiplex PCR reads were re-called with MiXCR into one record per CDR3 protein. This table has roughly 500,000 distinct CDR3 sequences, 40% to 50% appearing once. Sequenced input: peripheral blood or thyroid tissue (not recorded which). These receptors all stem from an adult woman with Graves' disease, either hyperthyroidism or ophthalmopathy (not recorded which).

This clonotype was seen at least ten times. J is TRBJ2-5 and V is TRBV7-8; D is tentatively TRBD1 or TRBD2 (6 bases each). The CDR3 sequence is 13 residues long. In germline, CDR1 is SGHVS, CDR2 FQNEAQ. Trimming removed 7 bases from V and 5 bases from J, with 14 bases in between. In nucleotides, the CDR3 is TGTGCCAGCACAAGAGGGGGGCGGGAGACCCAGTACTTC. Translation: CASTRGGRETQYF.

Only a few counts were recorded for this clonotype. A much larger clone sits a single nucleotide away, making a read error possible. The chain joins TRBV6-5 to TRBJ2-7; D not resolved. The CDR3 totals 12 residues. Per the germline V gene, CDR1 is MNHEY and CDR2 is SVGAGI. Trimming cost V 5 bases and J 7 bases, with 12 bases left between them. The CDR3 sequence: CASSPPVGEQYF. In nucleotides, the CDR3 is TGTGCCAGCAGTCCGCCGGTTGGGGAGCAGTACTTC.

This clonotype was counted at least ten times. The J gene is TRBJ1-1, the V gene TRBV16, with 7 bases lining up with TRBD1. Trimming at V came to 2 bases and at J to 5 bases, leaving 5 bases not matched to a gene. The CDR3 consists of 14 residues. Germline values: CDR1 KGHSY, CDR2 FQNENV. The CDR3 loop reads CASSQGQASTEAFF. The CDR3 DNA sequence: TGTGCCAGCAGCCAAGGACAGGCCAGTACTGAAGCTTTCTTT.

This clonotype was counted many times. The J gene is TRBJ2-5, the V gene TRBV7-2; D not certain. The CDR3 runs to 14 residues. Germline V gene sequence: CDR1 SGHTA, CDR2 FQGNSA. With 2 bases removed from V and 3 bases from J, the gap between germline ends came to 10 bases. The CDR3 spells CASSLSSLEETQYF. CDR3 nucleotide sequence: TGTGCCAGCAGCTTATCTTCATTAGAAGAGACCCAGTACTTC.

The CDR3 nucleotides are TGCAGCAGTCTCGGAGGACCAAGCTCCTACGAGCAGTACTTC. It is translated as CSSLGGPSSYEQYF. The chain links TRBV29-1 to TRBJ2-7; perhaps TRBD2 as D (5 bases). The ends were cut back, 8 bases at V and 0 bases at J, with 17 bases in the middle. CDR1 SQVTM and CDR2 ANQGSEA come from the germline V gene. The CDR3 loop spans 14 amino acids.

V usage is TRBV29-1 and J usage is TRBJ2-7; D is unresolved. The CDR3 consists of 13 residues. The germline V gene encodes CDR1 SQVTM and CDR2 ANQGSEA. V was pared by 1 base and J by 3 bases, with 10 bases between. CDR3 nucleotide sequence: TGCAGCGTTGAAGGGGCAGGCCTCTACGAGCAGTACTTC. This encodes CSVEGAGLYEQYF.

V usage is TRBV20-1 and J usage is TRBJ1-6, with D perhaps matching TRBD1 (5 bases). This CDR3 region has 12 residues. Trimming cost V 0 bases and J 13 bases, with 10 bases left between them. Germline CDR1 and CDR2: DFQATT and SNEGSKA (reference sequence). This chain's CDR3 is CSAREQAWPLHF. The CDR3, as DNA: TGCAGTGCTAGAGAACAGGCATGGCCCCTCCACTTT.